This T cell receptor (beta chain) stems from a study of Ad26.COV2.S vaccination and SARS-CoV-2 variants. Study-level background: Donor was in the COV1001 Ad26.COV2.S trial arm.

Points on this clone: Antigen unknown.

Germline assignment: CDR1 SGHKS and CDR2 YYEKEE (reference sequence). The CDR3 runs to 12 residues. The V segment lost 3 bases and the J segment 13 bases; nucleotides outside the gene matches: 9. Here immunoSEQ multiplex PCR was the method, and the copy in TCRdb shows in-frame clones only, minus some. This sample has over 400,000 clones, with 80% to 90% found just once. Overall study findings and caveats: CD8+ and CD4+ T cells specific for spike reportedly responded with substantial breadth after vaccination.

Treatment denoted: roughly 20 received Ad26.COV2.S at low or high dose, single or two shots; five or six received placebo; per-sample allocation not given. Material that was analyzed had been drawn on day 63 after the first vaccine or placebo injection. The sequence was obtained from a person between 18 and 59 years old who received the Ad26.COV2.S COVID-19 vaccine or a placebo. The chain has TRBV5-5 and TRBJ1-2, with 7 bases that match TRBD1. This specimen was peripheral blood, taken in a trial of Ad26.COV2.S vaccine versus placebo. This chain's CDR3 is CASSWGRTGCTF. CDR3 sequence (DNA): TGTGCCAGCAGCTGGGGCAGGACAGGATGCACCTTC.